The entry below describes one TCR beta chain. What it binds is not known. This table comes from immunoSEQ multiplex PCR, and its TCRdb copy is limited to in-frame clones, with some not included. This table holds about 2.4 million clones, approximately 94% found once. These data come from a study of shared clonotypes between healthy human individuals. Looking at the study overall: A few men and two women, aged 18 to 49, were donors. Study-wide results and limits: What rarefaction showed was incomplete sorted-subset sequencing despite large depth.

CDR3 size: 13 residues. The germline V gene encodes CDR1 KGHSH and CDR2 LQKENI. Trimming took 8 bases from V and 0 from J, leaving 7 bases between them. Source material: naive CD4+ T cells sorted from blood. The subset denotes: CD45RA+ positively selected. J is TRBJ1-4 and V is TRBV18, with D perhaps matching TRBD1 (6 bases). The source is a man between 18 and 35 years old in good health. CDR3 region: CASRTATNEKLFF. DNA for the CDR3: TGTGCCAGCCGGACAGCAACTAATGAAAAACTGTTTTTT.